This T cell receptor (beta chain) was sequenced for a study of T cell changes during pregnancy in multiple sclerosis. Only in-frame clones appear in the TCRdb table, and some are missing; sequencing was by immunoSEQ multiplex PCR. Of roughly 110,000 clones in the sample, 91% were seen once. This sample comprised peripheral blood, obtained before pregnancy. This TCR was sampled from a female donor with multiple sclerosis, enrolled in a pregnancy study.

The CDR3 region is CATSRDLAGETQYF. The CDR3 nucleotides read TGTGCCACCAGCAGAGATCTAGCGGGAGAGACCCAGTACTTC. The gene calls are TRBV15 and TRBJ2-5, with TRBD2 identical over 8 bases. Trimming took 0 bases from V and 4 from J; bases not matched to a gene: 1. The CDR3 totals 14 residues. The germline V gene has CDR1 LNHNV and CDR2 YYDKDF (reference sequence). Looking up the rest from reference TRBV15 and TRBJ2-5 gives the full variable domain: DAMVIQNPRYQVTQFGKPVTLSCSQTLNHNVMYWYQQKSSQAPKLLFHYYDKDFNNEADTPDNFQSRRPNTSFCFLDIRSPGLGDTAMYLCATSRDLAGETQYFGPGTRLLVL.